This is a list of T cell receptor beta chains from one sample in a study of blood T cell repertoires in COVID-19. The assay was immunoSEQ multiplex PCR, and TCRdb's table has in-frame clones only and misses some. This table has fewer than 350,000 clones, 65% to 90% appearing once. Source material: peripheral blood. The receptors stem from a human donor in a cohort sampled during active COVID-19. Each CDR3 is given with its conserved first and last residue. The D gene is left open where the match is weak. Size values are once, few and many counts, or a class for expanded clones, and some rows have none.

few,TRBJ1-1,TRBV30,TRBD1,TGTGCCTGGGACAGGGTGGAGTGGACTGAAGCTTTCTTT,CAWDRVEWTEAFF
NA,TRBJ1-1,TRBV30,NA,TGTGCCTGGCAAGCGGGGCCAAGGGCTTTCTTT,CAWQAGPRAFF
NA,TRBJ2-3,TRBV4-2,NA,TGTGCCAGCAGCCAAGAAAGGTTCGGGGATACGCAGTATTTT,CASSQERFGDTQYF
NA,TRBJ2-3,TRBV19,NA,TGTGCCAGTAGAACAAGAGATACGCAGTATTTT,CASRTRDTQYF
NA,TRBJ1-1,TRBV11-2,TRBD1,TGTGCCAGCAGCCTAAATGGACAGGAGCGTATAGCTTTCTTT,CASSLNGQERIAFF
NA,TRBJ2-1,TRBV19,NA,TGTGCCAGTAGTATAGGGGCAGGGAGGAGTGAGCAGTTCTTC,CASSIGAGRSEQFF
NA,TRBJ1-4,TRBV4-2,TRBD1,TGTGCCAGCAGCCAAGAACATGGACAGGCAGGTGAAAAACTGTTTTTT,CASSQEHGQAGEKLFF
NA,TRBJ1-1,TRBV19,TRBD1,TGTGCCAGTAGTATGACAGGGAGGGCTTTCTTT,CASSMTGRAFF
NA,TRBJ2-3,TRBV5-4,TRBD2,TGTGCCAGCAGCAGAAATAGCGGGGGGTTTGATACGCAGTATTTT,CASSRNSGGFDTQYF
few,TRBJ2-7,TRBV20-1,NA,TGCAGTGCGCGCGGACTCAACGAGCAGTACTTC,CSARGLNEQYF
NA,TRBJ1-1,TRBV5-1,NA,TGCGCCAGCAGCGCCGGAGGGCCTGAAGCTTTCTTT,CASSAGGPEAFF
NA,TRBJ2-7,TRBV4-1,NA,TGCGCCAGCAGCGAAGGACGGGCCTACGAGCAGTACTTC,CASSEGRAYEQYF
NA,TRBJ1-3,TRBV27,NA,TGTGCCAGCATAGGTAGAGGGACTGGAAACACCATATATTTT,CASIGRGTGNTIYF
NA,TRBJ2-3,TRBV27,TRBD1,TGTGCCAGCAGTTTAACCCTCTCCCCGGGACAGGACGACACAGATACGCAGTATTTT,CASSLTLSPGQDDTDTQYF
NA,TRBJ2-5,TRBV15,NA,TGTGCCACCAGCAGAGGAATTTCTAGGGAGACCCAGTACTTC,CATSRGISRETQYF
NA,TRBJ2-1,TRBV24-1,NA,TGTGCCACCAGTGATCCGGACACCCAGGCCTTCAATGAGCAGTTCTTC,CATSDPDTQAFNEQFF
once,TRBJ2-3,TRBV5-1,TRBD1,TGCGCCAGCAGCTTGATCCAGGGACAGGGAAGGGGTGCGCAGTATTTT,CASSLIQGQGRGAQYF
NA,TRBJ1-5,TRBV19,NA,TGTGCCAGTAGTATAATCGAGGGAGTGGGACAGCCCCAGCATTTT,CASSIIEGVGQPQHF
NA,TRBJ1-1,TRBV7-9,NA,TGTGCCAGCAGCTTAGGCCAGATGAACACTGAAGCTTTCTTT,CASSLGQMNTEAFF
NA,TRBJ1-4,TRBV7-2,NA,TGTGCCAGCAGCCCAAGGACAGCTGCAACTAATGAAAAACTGTTTTTT,CASSPRTAATNEKLFF
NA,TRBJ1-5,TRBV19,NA,TGTGCCAGTAGTACAGGGAAAATGAGCAATCAGCCCCAGCATTTT,CASSTGKMSNQPQHF
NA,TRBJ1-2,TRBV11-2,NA,TGTGCCAGCAGCTTAGATCTTAAGGCGGGGGAGGGCTACACCTTC,CASSLDLKAGEGYTF
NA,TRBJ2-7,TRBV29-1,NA,TGCAGCGTTGTCCGGGACTCAAGCTCCTACGAGCAGTACTTC,CSVVRDSSSYEQYF
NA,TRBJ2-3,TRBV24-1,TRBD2,TGTGCCACCAGTGATTTAGCGGGGGGGCGAGATACGCAGTATTTT,CATSDLAGGRDTQYF
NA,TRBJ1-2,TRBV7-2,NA,TGTGCCAGCAGCTTAGCAGGACAGAACCGTCACAACTTC,CASSLAGQNRHNF
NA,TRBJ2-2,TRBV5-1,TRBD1,TGCGCCAACCGGGACACCGATGTCGACAGGGTCAGGGACATGAACACCGGGGAGCTGTTTTTT,CANRDTDVDRVRDMNTGELFF
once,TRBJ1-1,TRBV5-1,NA,TGCGCCAGCAACCTAAGGGAGACGAATTTGAACACTGAAGCTTTCTTT,CASNLRETNLNTEAFF
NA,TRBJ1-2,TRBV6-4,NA,TGTGCCAGCAGTGAATTTTTATCTCGTGGCTACACCTTC,CASSEFLSRGYTF
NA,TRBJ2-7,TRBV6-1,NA,TGTGCCAGCAGTGAAGCGATCAGCGGGCCCTTAAGGCGGCAGTACTTC,CASSEAISGPLRRQYF
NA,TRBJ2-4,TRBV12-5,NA,TGTGCTAGTGGGCCCCGGGTGGACATTCAGTACTTC,CASGPRVDIQYF
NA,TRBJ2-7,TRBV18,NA,TGTGCCAGCTCACCAATTGGGGACTCACGCTACGAGCAGTACTTC,CASSPIGDSRYEQYF
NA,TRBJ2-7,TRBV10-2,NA,TGCGCCAGCGGCTCTTCCTACGAGCAGTACTTC,CASGSSYEQYF
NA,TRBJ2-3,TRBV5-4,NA,TGTGCCAGCAGCTCCTTGACACCCCAAGCAGATACGCAGTATTTT,CASSSLTPQADTQYF
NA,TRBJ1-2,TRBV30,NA,TGTGCCTGGACCCCGCGGGGGAAGGATAACTATGGCTACACCTTC,CAWTPRGKDNYGYTF
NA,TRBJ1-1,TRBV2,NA,TGTGCCAGCAGTGCGTGGGGGAGGACTGAAGCTTTCTTT,CASSAWGRTEAFF
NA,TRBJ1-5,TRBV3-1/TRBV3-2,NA,TGTGCCAGCAGCCAAGGTTCCCAGGCGAGCAATCAGCCCCAGCATTTT,CASSQGSQASNQPQHF
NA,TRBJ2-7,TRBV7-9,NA,TGTGCCAGCAGCCCCGGACTAGGGGGCGAGCAGTACTTC,CASSPGLGGEQYF
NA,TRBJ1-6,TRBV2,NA,TGTGCCAGCAGTGAAGATCTCAGTTCACCCCTCCACTTT,CASSEDLSSPLHF
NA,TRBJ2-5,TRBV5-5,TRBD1,TGTGCCAGCAGCTTGGGGGGACAGGGGATCAGAGAGACCCAGTACTTC,CASSLGGQGIRETQYF
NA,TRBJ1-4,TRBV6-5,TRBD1,TGTGCCAGCAGGACGACAGGGGGTGATGAAAAACTGTTTTTT,CASRTTGGDEKLFF
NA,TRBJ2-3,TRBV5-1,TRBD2,TGCGCCAGCAGCCGCGTCGGAGCGGGGGCCAACACAGATACGCAGTATTTT,CASSRVGAGANTDTQYF
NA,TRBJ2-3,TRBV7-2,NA,TGTGCCAGCAGCTTAGGGGGGGTCGGTACAGATACGCAGTATTTT,CASSLGGVGTDTQYF
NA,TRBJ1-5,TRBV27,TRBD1,TGTGCCAGCAGTTTAACGGGACAGGGCCCTTATCAGCCCCAGCATTTT,CASSLTGQGPYQPQHF
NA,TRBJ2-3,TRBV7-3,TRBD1,TGTGCCAGCAGCTTCGGGACAGGCACAGATACGCAGTATTTT,CASSFGTGTDTQYF
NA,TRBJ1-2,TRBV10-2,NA,TGCGCCAGCAGTGTGGCAGGGGCTAACTATGGCTACACCTTC,CASSVAGANYGYTF
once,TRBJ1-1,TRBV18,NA,TGTGCCAGCTCGTCCGGCGGGGGAGGGACTGAAGCTTTCTTT,CASSSGGGGTEAFF
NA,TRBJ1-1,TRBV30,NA,TGTGCCTGGACACCCACTCCGGACACTGAAGCTTTCTTT,CAWTPTPDTEAFF
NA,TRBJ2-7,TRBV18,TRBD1,TGTGCCAGCTCACCTCGGGTAGGACAGGCCGGCTCCTACGAGCAGTACTTC,CASSPRVGQAGSYEQYF
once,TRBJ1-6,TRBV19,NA,TGTGCCAGTAGTATCGCACAAACCTATAATTCACCCCTCCACTTT,CASSIAQTYNSPLHF
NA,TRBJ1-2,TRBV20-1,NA,TGCAGTGCCGGAGGCGAATATGGCTACACCTTC,CSAGGEYGYTF
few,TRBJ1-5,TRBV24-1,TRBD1,TGTGCCACCAGTGACTCCAGAACAGGGGAACTTGATCAGCCCCAGCATTTT,CATSDSRTGELDQPQHF
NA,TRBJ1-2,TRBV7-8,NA,TGTGCCAGCAGCTCAGCCCCCGGCTATGGCTACACCTTC,CASSSAPGYGYTF
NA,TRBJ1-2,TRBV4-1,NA,TGCGCCAGCAGCCAAGAGGAACAGTCGTCGGGGGATGGCTACACCTTC,CASSQEEQSSGDGYTF
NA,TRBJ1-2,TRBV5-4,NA,TGTGCCAGCAGCTTGGGACAGTTCGTTGGCTACACCTTC,CASSLGQFVGYTF
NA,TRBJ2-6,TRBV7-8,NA,TGTGCCAGCGTCCTACAGGGCTTCTCTGGGGCCAACGTCCTGACTTTC,CASVLQGFSGANVLTF
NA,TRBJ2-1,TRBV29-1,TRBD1,TGCAGCGTTGGGGGACAGGGATACAATGAGCAGTTCTTC,CSVGGQGYNEQFF
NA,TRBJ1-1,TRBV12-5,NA,TGTGCTAGTGGCCCCTATACCACTGAAGCTTTCTTT,CASGPYTTEAFF
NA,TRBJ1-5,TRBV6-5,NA,TGTGCCAGCAGTTACGGACGGGGAGGTCAGCCCCAGCATTTT,CASSYGRGGQPQHF
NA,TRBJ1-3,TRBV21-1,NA,TGTGCCAGCAGCAGTCGGACAGGGCTATCTGGAAACACCATATATTTT,CASSSRTGLSGNTIYF
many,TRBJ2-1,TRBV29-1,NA,TGCAGCTGTGCGGGGGGACAGGGACCCTACGGGGAGTTCTTC,CSCAGGQGPYGEFF